This T cell receptor (beta chain) emerged from a study of cytomegalovirus exposure and HLA in healthy donors. The study's findings and limits: Reportedly, cytomegalovirus status was diagnosed with high sensitivity and specificity. The authors listed some 160 TCR beta chains as cytomegalovirus-associated.

Note on this clone: Its antigen is still unknown.

This CDR3 contains 15 residues. From germline, CDR1 is WSHSY and CDR2 SAAADI. The V gene end was trimmed by 4 bases and the J gene end by 4 bases; junction bases not matched to a gene: 9. The primer mix had 60 Vbeta and 13 Jbeta primers. Sequencing used immunoSEQ multiplex PCR; TCRdb keeps in-frame clones, though not all of them. The repertoire holds tens of thousands of clones, with 83% as singletons. V and J are TRBV10-2 and TRBJ1-1; 7 nucleotides line up with TRBD1. The sequencing input was PBMCs. This TCR was sampled from a man aged 25-45 years in good health and CMV-seronegative. Written as DNA, the CDR3 is TGCGCCAGCAGTGCTAGTGGGACAGTGATCACTGAAGCTTTCTTT. It codes for CASSASGTVITEAFF.